This TCR beta chain was sequenced in a study of T cell clusters in autoimmune cytopenias (dated by TCRdb to between 2017 and 2020). A note on the overall study: Among healthy donor controls, the mean age was 56 years, the median age was roughly 60 years, and about half of the roughly 43 were female. Per sample, TRB sequencing gave a median depth of about 52,000 reads and a median of about 2,500 distinct TRB clonotypes. TRB and IGH repertoires from peripheral blood were sequenced in autoimmune cytopenia patients at active disease and during treatment follow-up, with healthy, CLL and autoimmune hepatitis controls included alongside. The study aimed to test whether autoimmune cytopenia patients carry a disease-specific immune repertoire signature usable as a blood-based biomarker. For primary cytopenia the controls were about two dozen age-matched healthy donors, whereas for secondary cytopenia the controls were approximately 15 age-matched CLL patients. Autoimmune hepatitis repertoires were compared against about two dozen age- and sex-matched healthy donors. Paper-wide results and their limitations: The T cell clusters were defined in silico only, and their functional role remained to be validated experimentally. In the comparison of secondary cytopenia with CLL, the cluster-lack signature was not observed, apparently because the dominant lymphoma-associated repertoire masked the signature. TRB repertoire shifts, with less even repertoires observed in secondary cytopenia and CLL, were mostly attributed to lymphoma bias rather than autoimmunity. The GLIPH analysis suggested a lack of physiological T cell clusters in primary autoimmune cytopenia patients, since some 50 clusters were exclusive to healthy donors whereas 17 were exclusive to patients. Healthy donors showed almost three-fold more exclusive TRB clusters than active autoimmune hepatitis patients, consistent with an autoimmunity-wide signature.

With respect to this clonotype: Its specific antigen is unknown.

Per sample, about 250 ng of peripheral blood genomic DNA, around 40,000 genome equivalents, was used for TRB amplification. TRB rearrangements were amplified by multiplex PCR using a touch-down protocol with TRB-A and TRB-B primer pools mixed in one tube. Illumina adapters and sample indices were added to the amplicons through two consecutive PCR reactions performed with Phusion HS II polymerase. The amplicons were gel-purified using the NucleoSpin Gel and PCR Clean-up kit, after which quantification was performed by Qubit and quality was checked on an Agilent 2100 Bioanalyzer. Libraries were sequenced on an Illumina MiSeq using 600-cycle, single-indexed, paired-end runs. The authors' pipeline ran thus. MiXCR version 2.1.12, together with the default MiXCR reference library, was used to align and assemble the TRB reads. Each unique CDR3 nucleotide sequence defined a clone, and only productive sequences with at least two reads were analysed. Repertoire diversity was assessed with alpha-parameterized diversity profiles (alpha 0 to 5), including the Shannon (alpha 1) and Simpson (alpha 2) indices, which were computed with an R script. The tcR package was used to compute combinatorial TRB VJ usage, which was then compared between cohorts by principal component analysis with ade4. TCRbeta CDR3s were clustered with GLIPH on cohort pairs matched by age and read depth, and cluster frequencies were compared by Wilcoxon test. Reads reprocessed by TCRdb are summarized as one entry per CDR3 protein sequence, and DNA is absent. These V and J calls rely on TCRdb rather than the paper's analysis. This sample's table has entries for approximately 13,000 distinct CDR3 sequences. The top ten clones comprise 23% of the sample.

The data also belong to a second study, concerning T cell repertoires in aging, cancer and after chemotherapy. The second study also describes: Donors spanned six age groups from 30 or younger to 70 or older, with at least three individuals per group. Healthy donor control TCR repertoires were recorded over several months to years and showed clear clonal overlap across re-sampling. The full dataset contained 9.1 million or so TCR reads. Significantly lower blood TCR diversity and higher clonality were observed in untreated patients with hematological or solid cancers than in age-matched healthy donors. In healthy donors, the decline in TCR diversity with age was mainly explained by loss of richness, whereas in cancer patients loss of evenness was also found to contribute. An increase in median generation probability over the chemotherapy interval was observed in both cancer cohorts, suggesting that the repertoire was reconstituted through rebound thymic output. It was noted by the authors that conclusions about immunological memory after chemotherapy cannot be drawn from the repertoire data. To look at immunoaging and at how T cells reconstitute after chemotherapy, the study profiled TCR beta repertoires in peripheral blood from both healthy donors and cancer patients. Alongside around 98 healthy donors serving as a reference group, the cohort included 200 to 250 cancer patients, of whom around 91 had hematological cancers and about 130 had solid cancers. Processing of the TRB sequences was carried out with MiXCR versions 2.12 and 3.0.5. The repertoire metrics were Shannon diversity, evenness, clonality (calculated as one minus evenness), and diversity profiles parameterized by alpha from 0 to 5. The IGoR algorithm was used to compute generation probabilities of clones in paired pre- and post-chemotherapy samples.

This clonotype originated in a human donor in good health. Sequenced sample: peripheral blood.

CDR3 reads: CATSSGVTNEKLFF. Recombination linked TRBV15 to TRBJ1-4; absent DNA, TCRdb's TRBD1 call cannot be checked. Spanning cysteine to phenylalanine, the CDR3 consists of 14 amino acids. Only the protein is available. Based on the germline V gene (reference sequence), the CDR1 and CDR2 sequences are LNHNV and YYDKDF.